This T cell receptor beta chain stems from a study of CD8+ T cells in alopecia areata. Germline V gene data show CDR1 as SEHNR and CDR2 as FQNEAQ (reference sequence). Trimming removed 5 bases from V and 4 bases from J, with 14 bases in between. The CDR3 has 14 amino acids. The treatment here: oral pan-JAK inhibitor, 5-10 mg twice daily. RNA was extracted and reverse transcribed into cDNA as the sequencing template. Clones were read by immunoSEQ multiplex PCR, and TCRdb kept only the in-frame ones, dropping some. The sample records around 190,000 clones, over 60% being singletons. The TCR sequence derives from a human donor with alopecia areata. V is TRBV7-9 and J is TRBJ1-1; D is uncertain. Specimen: CD4+ T cells sorted from blood, collected at week 4, from a patient treated with tofacitinib. The CDR3 bases are TGTGCCAGCAGCACCAAAGAGGGCGGCACTGAAGCTTTCTTT. Residues: CASSTKEGGTEAFF.